This T cell receptor beta chain was sequenced during a study of blood T cell repertoires in COVID-19. Some clones are missing from TCRdb's copy, which holds only in-frame ones; the method was immunoSEQ multiplex PCR. The repertoire holds 30,000 to 40,000 clones, 70% to 90% seen once, with approximately 14% in the top ten. In this sample, this clone turned up once. V shed 5 bases, J shed 6 bases, and the junction held 12 bases outside the gene matches. The CDR3 sequence is 16 residues long. CDR1 and CDR2 from the germline V gene are SGHTA and FQGTGA. What was sequenced was peripheral blood. The V gene is TRBV7-3, the J gene TRBJ2-1; 8 bases line up with TRBD1. This sequence was found in a human donor in a cohort sampled during active COVID-19. This CDR3 reads CASSISQGAQSNEQFF. Here the CDR3 DNA reads TGTGCCAGCAGCATCTCTCAGGGGGCACAGTCCAATGAGCAGTTCTTC.